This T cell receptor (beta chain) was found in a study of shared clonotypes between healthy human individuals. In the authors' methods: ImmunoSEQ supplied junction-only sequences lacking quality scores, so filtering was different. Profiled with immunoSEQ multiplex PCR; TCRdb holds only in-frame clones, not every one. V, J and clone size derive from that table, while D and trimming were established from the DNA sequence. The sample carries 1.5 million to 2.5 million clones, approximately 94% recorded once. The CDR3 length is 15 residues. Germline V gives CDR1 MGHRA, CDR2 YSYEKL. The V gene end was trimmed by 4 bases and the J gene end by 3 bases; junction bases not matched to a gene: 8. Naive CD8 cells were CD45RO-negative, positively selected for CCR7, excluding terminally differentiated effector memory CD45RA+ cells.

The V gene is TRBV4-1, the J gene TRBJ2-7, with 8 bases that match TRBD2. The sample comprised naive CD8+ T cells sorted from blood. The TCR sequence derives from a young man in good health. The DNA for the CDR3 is TGCGCCAGCAGCCCGTTGCTAGCGGGCTTCTACGAGCAGTACTTC. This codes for CASSPLLAGFYEQYF.